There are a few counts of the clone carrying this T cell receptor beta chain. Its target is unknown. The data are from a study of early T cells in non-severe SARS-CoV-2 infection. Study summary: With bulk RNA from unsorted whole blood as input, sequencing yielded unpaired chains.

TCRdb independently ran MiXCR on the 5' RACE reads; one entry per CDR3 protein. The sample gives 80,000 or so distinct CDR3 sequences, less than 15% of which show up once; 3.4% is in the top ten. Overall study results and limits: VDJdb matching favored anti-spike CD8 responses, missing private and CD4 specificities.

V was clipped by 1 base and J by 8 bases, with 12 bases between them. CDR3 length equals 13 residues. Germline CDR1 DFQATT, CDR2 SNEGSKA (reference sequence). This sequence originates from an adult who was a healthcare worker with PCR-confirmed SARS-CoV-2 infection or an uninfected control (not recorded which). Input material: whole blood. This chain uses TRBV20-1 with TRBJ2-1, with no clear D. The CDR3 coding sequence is TGCAGTGCTAGAGTAGGACCCGACGATGAGCAGTTCTTC. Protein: CSARVGPDDEQFF.